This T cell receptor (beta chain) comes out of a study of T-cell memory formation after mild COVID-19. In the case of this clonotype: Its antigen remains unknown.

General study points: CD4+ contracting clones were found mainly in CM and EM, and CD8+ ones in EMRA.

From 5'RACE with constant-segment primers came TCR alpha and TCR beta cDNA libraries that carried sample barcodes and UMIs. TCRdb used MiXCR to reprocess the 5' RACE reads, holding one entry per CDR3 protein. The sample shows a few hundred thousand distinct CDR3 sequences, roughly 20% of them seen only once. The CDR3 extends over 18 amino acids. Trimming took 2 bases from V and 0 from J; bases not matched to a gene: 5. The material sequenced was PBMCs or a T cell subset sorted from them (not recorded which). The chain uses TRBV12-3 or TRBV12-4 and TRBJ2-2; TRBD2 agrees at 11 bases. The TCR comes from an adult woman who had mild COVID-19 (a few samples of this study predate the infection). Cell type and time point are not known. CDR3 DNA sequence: TGTGCCAGCAGTTTATTTAGCGGGAGGGATTCGAACACCGGGGAGCTGTTTTTT. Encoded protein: CASSLFSGRDSNTGELFF.